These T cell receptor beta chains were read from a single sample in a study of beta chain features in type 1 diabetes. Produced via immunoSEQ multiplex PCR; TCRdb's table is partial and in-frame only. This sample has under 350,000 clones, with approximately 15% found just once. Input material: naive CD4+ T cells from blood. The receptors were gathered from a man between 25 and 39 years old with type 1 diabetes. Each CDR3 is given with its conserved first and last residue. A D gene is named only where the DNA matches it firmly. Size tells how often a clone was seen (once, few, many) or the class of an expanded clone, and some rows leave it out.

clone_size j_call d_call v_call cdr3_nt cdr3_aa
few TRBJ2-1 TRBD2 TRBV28 TGTGCCAGCAGTCGCACTAGCGGGATCTACAATGAGCAGTTCTTC CASSRTSGIYNEQFF
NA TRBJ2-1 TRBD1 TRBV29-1 TGCAGCGCCCAGGGGACAGCCACCTACAATGAGCAGTTCTTC CSAQGTATYNEQFF
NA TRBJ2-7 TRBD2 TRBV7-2 TGTGCCAGCAGCTTACGGGCTAGCGGCCTTTCCGAGCAGTACTTC CASSLRASGLSEQYF
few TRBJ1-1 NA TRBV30 TGTGCCTGGAGATTTAAACAGGAGAACACTGAAGCTTTCTTT CAWRFKQENTEAFF
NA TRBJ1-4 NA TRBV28 TGTGCCAGCAGTTTAGGGGCCTCCACCTCAACTAATGAAAAACTGTTTTTT CASSLGASTSTNEKLFF
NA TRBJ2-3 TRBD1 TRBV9 TGTGCCAGCAGCGTAGGACAGGGAATCTTGAGCACAGATACGCAGTATTTT CASSVGQGILSTDTQYF
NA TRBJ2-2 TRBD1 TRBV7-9 TGTGCCAGCAGCGCCGGGACAGCCTCGGGGAACACCGGGGAGCTGTTTTTT CASSAGTASGNTGELFF
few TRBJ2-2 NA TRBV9 TGTGCCAGCAGCCGCGACAGAACCACCGGGGAGCTGTTTTTT CASSRDRTTGELFF
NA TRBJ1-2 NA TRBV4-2 TGTGCCAGCAGCGGGACAGGCTACACCTTC CASSGTGYTF
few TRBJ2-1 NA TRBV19 TGTGCCACCGAGGCTAGCGCTTACAATGAGCAGTTCTTC CATEASAYNEQFF
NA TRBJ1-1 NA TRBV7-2 TGTGCCAGCAGCCAACGACAGGCGGGAGTCGACACTGAAGCTTTCTTT CASSQRQAGVDTEAFF
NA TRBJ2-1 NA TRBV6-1 TGTGCCAGCAGTGAAAGGTTGGCGGGACTCTACAATGAGCAGTTCTTC CASSERLAGLYNEQFF
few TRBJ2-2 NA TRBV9 TGTGCCAGCAGCTCCAGGACGAACACCGGGGAGCTGTTTTTT CASSSRTNTGELFF
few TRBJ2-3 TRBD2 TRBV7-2 TGTGCCAGCAGCTTTAGTCTAGCGGGAGCGTCAGATACGCAGTATTTT CASSFSLAGASDTQYF
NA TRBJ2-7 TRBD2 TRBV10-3 TGTGCCATCAGGGCGGGGGGCCCAGAGTACGAGCAGTACTTC CAIRAGGPEYEQYF
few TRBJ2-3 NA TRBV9 TGTGCCAGCAGTATTAGCACAGATACGCAGTATTTT CASSISTDTQYF
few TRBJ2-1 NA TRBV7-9 TGTGCCAGCAGCGTCCAGGGGTATGAGCAGTTCTTC CASSVQGYEQFF
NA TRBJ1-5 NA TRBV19 TGTGCCAGTAGTAATCGGCTTGAGGCAGACCAGCCCCAGCATTTT CASSNRLEADQPQHF
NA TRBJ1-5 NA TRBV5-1 TGCGCCAGCAGCTTGACAGCCGGGGATCAGCCCCAGCATTTT CASSLTAGDQPQHF
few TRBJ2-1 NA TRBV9 TGTGCCAGCAGCGGCCCAACAGCATACAATGAGCAGTTCTTC CASSGPTAYNEQFF
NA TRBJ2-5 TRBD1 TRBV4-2 TGTGCCAGCAGCCAACCGACAGGGGGCCACGAGACCCAGTACTTC CASSQPTGGHETQYF
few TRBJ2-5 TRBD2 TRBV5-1 TGCGCCAGCAGCTCGGGACTAGCGGGACGCCGAGAGACCCAGTACTTC CASSSGLAGRRETQYF
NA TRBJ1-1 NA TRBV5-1 TGCGCCAGCAGCTTGGGGTCGGACACTGAAGCTTTCTTT CASSLGSDTEAFF
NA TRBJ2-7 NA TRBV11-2 TGTGCCAGCAGCGGATGGGGCGGTTACGAGCAGTACTTC CASSGWGGYEQYF
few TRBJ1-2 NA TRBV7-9 TGTGCCAGCAGCTATTCAGCCAACGGGGACTATGGCTACACCTTC CASSYSANGDYGYTF
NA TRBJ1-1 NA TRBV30 TGTGCCTGGAGTTTTTTTCAGTCTGAAGCTTTCTTT CAWSFFQSEAFF
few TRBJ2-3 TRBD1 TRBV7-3 TGTGCCAGCAGCCAGGGGGCAGGGGAAGATACGCAGTATTTT CASSQGAGEDTQYF
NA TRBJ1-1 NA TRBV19 TGTGCCAGTAGTCCCCGGGATGGCGCTGAAGCTTTCTTT CASSPRDGAEAFF
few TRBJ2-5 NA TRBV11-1 TGTGCCAGCAGTCGGAGGGTACAAGAGACCCAGTACTTC CASSRRVQETQYF
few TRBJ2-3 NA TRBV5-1 TGCGCCAGCAGCTTCCGCGGGAGCACAGATACGCAGTATTTT CASSFRGSTDTQYF
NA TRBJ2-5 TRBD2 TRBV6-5 TGTGCCAGCAGTTACGGGAGGGCCCTAGAGACCCAGTACTTC CASSYGRALETQYF